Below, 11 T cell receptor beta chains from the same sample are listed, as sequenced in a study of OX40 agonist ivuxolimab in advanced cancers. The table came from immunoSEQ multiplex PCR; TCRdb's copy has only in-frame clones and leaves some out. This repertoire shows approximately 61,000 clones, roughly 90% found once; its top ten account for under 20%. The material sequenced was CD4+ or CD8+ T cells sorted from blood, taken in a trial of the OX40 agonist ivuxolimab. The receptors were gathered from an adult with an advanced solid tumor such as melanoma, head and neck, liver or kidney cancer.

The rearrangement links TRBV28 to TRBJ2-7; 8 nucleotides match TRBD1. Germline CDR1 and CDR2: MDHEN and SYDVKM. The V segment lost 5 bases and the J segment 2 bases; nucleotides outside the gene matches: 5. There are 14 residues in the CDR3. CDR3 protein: CASSPRDRPYEQYF. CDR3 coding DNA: TGTGCCAGCAGTCCCAGGGACAGGCCCTACGAGCAGTACTTC.

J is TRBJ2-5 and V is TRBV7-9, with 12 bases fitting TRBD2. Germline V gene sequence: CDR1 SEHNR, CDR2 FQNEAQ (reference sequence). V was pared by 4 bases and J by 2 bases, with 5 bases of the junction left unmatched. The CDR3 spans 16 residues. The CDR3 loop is CASSSTSGRPQETQYF. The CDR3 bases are TGTGCCAGCAGCTCTACTAGCGGGAGGCCACAAGAGACCCAGTACTTC.

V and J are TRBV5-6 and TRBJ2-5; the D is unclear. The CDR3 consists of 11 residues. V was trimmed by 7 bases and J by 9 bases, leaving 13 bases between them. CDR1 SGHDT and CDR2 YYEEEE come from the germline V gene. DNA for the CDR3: TGTGCCAGCTCCGATGCTATGGCCCAGTACTTC. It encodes CASSDAMAQYF.

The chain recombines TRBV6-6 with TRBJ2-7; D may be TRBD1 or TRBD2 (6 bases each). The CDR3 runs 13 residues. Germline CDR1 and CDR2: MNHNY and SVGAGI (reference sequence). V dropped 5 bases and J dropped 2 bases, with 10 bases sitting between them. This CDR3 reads CASSGGTTYEQYF. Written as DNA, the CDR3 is TGTGCCAGCAGTGGAGGGACAACCTACGAGCAGTACTTC.

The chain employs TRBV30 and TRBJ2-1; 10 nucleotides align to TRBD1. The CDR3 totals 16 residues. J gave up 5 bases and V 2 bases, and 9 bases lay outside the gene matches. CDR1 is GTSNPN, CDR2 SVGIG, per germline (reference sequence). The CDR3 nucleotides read TGTGCCTGGAGTTACGGGACAGGGGTCGGAAACAATGAGCAGTTCTTC. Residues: CAWSYGTGVGNNEQFF.

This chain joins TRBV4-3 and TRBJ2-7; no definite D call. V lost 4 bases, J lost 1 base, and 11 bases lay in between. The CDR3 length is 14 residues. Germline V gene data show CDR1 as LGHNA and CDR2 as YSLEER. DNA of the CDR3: TGCGCCAGCAGCCCCGACTGGGGTTCCTACGAGCAGTACTTC. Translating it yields CASSPDWGSYEQYF.

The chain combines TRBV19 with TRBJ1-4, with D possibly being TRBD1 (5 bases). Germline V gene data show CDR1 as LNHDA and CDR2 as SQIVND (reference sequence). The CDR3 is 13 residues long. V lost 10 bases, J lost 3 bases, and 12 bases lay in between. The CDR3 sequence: CAIPQGANEKLFF. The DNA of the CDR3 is TGTGCCATTCCCCAGGGTGCTAATGAAAAACTGTTTTTT. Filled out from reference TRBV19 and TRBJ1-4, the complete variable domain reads DGGITQSPKYLFRKEGQNVTLSCEQNLNHDAMYWYRQDPGQGLRLIYYSQIVNDFQKGDIAEGYSVSREKKESFPLTVTSAQKNPTAFYLCAIPQGANEKLFFGSGTQLSVL.

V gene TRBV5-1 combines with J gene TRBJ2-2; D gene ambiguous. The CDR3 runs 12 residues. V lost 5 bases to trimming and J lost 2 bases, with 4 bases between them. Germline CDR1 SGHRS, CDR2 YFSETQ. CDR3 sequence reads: CASRFNTGELFF. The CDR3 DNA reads TGCGCCAGCAGATTTAACACCGGGGAGCTGTTTTTT.

The CDR3, as DNA: TGTGCCAGCAGCTTTTACAAGGGGGCGAACACTGAAGCTTTCTTT. Amino acids: CASSFYKGANTEAFF. The chain couples TRBV5-4 to TRBJ1-1, with 7 positions matching TRBD1. This CDR3 has 15 residues. V lost 2 bases to trimming and J lost 1 base; unmatched junction nucleotides: 5. Germline-derived CDR1 and CDR2 are SGHNT and YYREEE (reference sequence). Complete variable domain (other parts from reference TRBV5-4 and TRBJ1-1): ETGVTQSPTHLIKTRGQQVTLRCSSQSGHNTVSWYQQALGQGPQFIFQYYREEENGRGNFPPRFSGLQFPNYSSELNVNALELDDSALYLCASSFYKGANTEAFFGQGTRLTVV.

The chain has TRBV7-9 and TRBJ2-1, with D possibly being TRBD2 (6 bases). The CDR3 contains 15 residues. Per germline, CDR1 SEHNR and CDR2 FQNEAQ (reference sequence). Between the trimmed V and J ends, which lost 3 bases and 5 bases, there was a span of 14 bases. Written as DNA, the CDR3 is TGTGCCAGCAGCTTCGCACTAGCAACCCACAATGAGCAGTTCTTC. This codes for CASSFALATHNEQFF.

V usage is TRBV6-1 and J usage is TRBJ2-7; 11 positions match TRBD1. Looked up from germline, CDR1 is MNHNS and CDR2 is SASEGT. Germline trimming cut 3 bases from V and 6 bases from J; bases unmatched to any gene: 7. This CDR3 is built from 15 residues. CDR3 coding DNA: TGTGCCAGCAGTGAGTTTACCGGGACAGGGGGCGAGCAGTACTTC. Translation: CASSEFTGTGGEQYF.